This T cell receptor delta chain was retrieved from a study of gamma-delta T cells after stem cell transplantation. TCRdb reanalysed the RT-PCR reads with CATT. The sample carries 1,100 to 1,500 delta-chain clones, roughly 6.3% recorded once. The sample holds a few counts of this clone. TCRdb's entry gives the protein of a much larger clone, which mismatches this DNA's translation at residue 13, likely from a read error; the protein reported here is translated from the DNA. The CDR3 runs to 20 residues. Germline loops: CDR1 GEAIGNYY, CDR2 EKD. J gave up 1 base and V 0 bases, and 18 bases lay outside the gene matches.

The source is a human donor. It is not recorded whose cells these are; they may come from a transplant donor. The gene calls are TRDV2 and TRDJ1; 8 bases are a match to TRDD3. Sequenced input: gamma-delta T cells. The CDR3 DNA sequence: TGTGCCTGTGACACCGTCGCGGGCTGGGGGACCCCGAGGCGCACCGATAAACTCATCTTT. It specifies CACDTVAGWGTPRRTDKLIF.